This T cell receptor beta chain was found in a study of blood T cell repertoires in COVID-19 (dated by TCRdb to the early 2020s). Notes on the research overall: The collaborator samples originated in the United States, Italy and Spain and spanned the acute and convalescent phases of COVID-19. The prospective study material was composed of cDNA or gDNA derived from T cells, B-cell-depleted T cells, or PBMCs. Where available, HLA class I and class II types were obtained from metadata supplied by the sample provider rather than from assay-based typing. Deeply sampled blood TCRbeta repertoires from subjects exposed to, actively infected with, or recovered from COVID-19 were included in the dataset. Samples were obtained from the ongoing ImmuneRACE study (first 160 participants) and from 1,254 subjects provided by 6 global collaborators. The repertoires were released in a freely available public database meant as a resource for research on the immune response to SARS-CoV-2. Sample metadata almost always included a de-identified subject ID, COVID-19 status, age in years and sex.

TCRbeta CDR3 regions were amplified from genomic DNA by means of the immunoSEQ Assay, a bias-controlled multiplex PCR. From the authors' description of their analysis: The number of nucleated cells in each sample was estimated from the amplification of reference gene primers within the assay. To quantify the absolute abundance of each unique TCRbeta CDR3 rearrangement, sequence reads were collapsed and filtered. For each sample, productive Simpson clonality was calculated as the square root of Simpson's diversity index across productive rearrangements. TCRdb mirrors the immuneACCESS table, restricted to in-frame sequences. Some clones are absent from its copies; in checked studies, under half trace to an unresolved V gene, and the reason for the others is unknown. V and J calls and clone size are as listed in that table; D and trimming were resolved from the DNA. This sample lists 350,000 to 450,000 clones; around 92% were detected once. 1.7% of the sample rests with the top ten.

For this clone: Its antigen is unknown. Per-nucleotide qualities are absent, and no much larger clonotype sits a single base away.

Overall study results and their limits: The amount of clinical and demographic metadata varied by source and participant and was provided uncurated.

Participants in the prospective study were aged about 18 to 90 years, lived in approximately 26 United States geographic areas, and enrolled through a virtual design. To assign participants to cohorts, the prospective study relied on clinical history that participants themselves reported in a screening survey and a study questionnaire. Recovered participants in ImmuneRACE Cohort 3 were defined by two consecutive negative NP/OP PCR tests, clearance by a healthcare professional, or resolution of symptoms. Each participant in the prospective study had whole blood, serum and a nasopharyngeal or oropharyngeal swab collected by mobile phlebotomists. Additional blood draws and questionnaires over an approximately 2-month period could optionally be provided by prospective study participants. Prospective study blood samples were shipped either frozen or at room temperature before DNA extraction. The CDR3 goes from the cysteine to the phenylalanine over 14 residues. The kept DNA is CDR3 alone, 42 bases in frame from the first base. CDR1 and CDR2 are drawn from the germline V gene: LGHNT, FRNRAP. V drops 2 bases and J drops 0 bases, leaving 8 bases in between.

The clonotype was recovered from a woman between 25 and 40 years old who had recovered from COVID-19. The V and J segments used are TRBV12-5 and TRBJ2-7; the D gene is unclear. Sequences were obtained from PBMCs or T cells enriched from blood (not recorded which). The DNA reads as follows: TGTGCTAGTGGTTTGCCCATTAGCTCCTACGAGCAGTACTTC. The translation is CASGLPISSYEQYF.